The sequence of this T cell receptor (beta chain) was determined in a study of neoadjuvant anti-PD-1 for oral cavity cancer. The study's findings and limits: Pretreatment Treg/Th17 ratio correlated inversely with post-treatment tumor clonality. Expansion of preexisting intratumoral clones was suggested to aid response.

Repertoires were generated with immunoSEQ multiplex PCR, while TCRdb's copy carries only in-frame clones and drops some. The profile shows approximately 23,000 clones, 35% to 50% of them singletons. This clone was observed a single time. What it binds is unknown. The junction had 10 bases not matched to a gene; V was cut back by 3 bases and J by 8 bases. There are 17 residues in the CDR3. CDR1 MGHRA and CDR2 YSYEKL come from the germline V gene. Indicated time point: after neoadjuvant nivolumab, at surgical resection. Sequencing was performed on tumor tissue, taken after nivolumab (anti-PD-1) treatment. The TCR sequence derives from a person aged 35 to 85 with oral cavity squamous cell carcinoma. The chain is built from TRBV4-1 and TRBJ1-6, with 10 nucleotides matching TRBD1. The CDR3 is CASSQMLTGGAYSPLHF. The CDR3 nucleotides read TGCGCCAGCAGCCAGATGCTGACAGGGGGCGCCTATTCACCCCTCCACTTT.